This T cell receptor (beta chain) was retrieved from a study of T cell responses to AZD1222 COVID-19 vaccine. Only in-frame clones appear in the TCRdb table, and some are missing; sequencing was by immunoSEQ multiplex PCR. The sample has about 99,000 clones, 80% to 90% seen once. Comment on this clone: Its antigen is still unknown.

Overall study results and limits: Clonal diversity was possibly underestimated, and white British individuals and females predominated among donors.

CDR3 length equals 10 residues. The V and J ends lost 5 bases and 10 bases respectively, with 9 bases between them. Germline assignment: CDR1 SQVTM and CDR2 ANQGSEA. The V gene is TRBV29-1, the J gene TRBJ2-1; D call uncertain. This material consisted of peripheral blood, taken on day 0 of AZD1222 vaccination. This receptor was taken from an adult in good health. As DNA, the CDR3 is TGCAGCGTTTCGAGCGCGGAGCAGTTCTTC. Translation gives CSVSSAEQFF.